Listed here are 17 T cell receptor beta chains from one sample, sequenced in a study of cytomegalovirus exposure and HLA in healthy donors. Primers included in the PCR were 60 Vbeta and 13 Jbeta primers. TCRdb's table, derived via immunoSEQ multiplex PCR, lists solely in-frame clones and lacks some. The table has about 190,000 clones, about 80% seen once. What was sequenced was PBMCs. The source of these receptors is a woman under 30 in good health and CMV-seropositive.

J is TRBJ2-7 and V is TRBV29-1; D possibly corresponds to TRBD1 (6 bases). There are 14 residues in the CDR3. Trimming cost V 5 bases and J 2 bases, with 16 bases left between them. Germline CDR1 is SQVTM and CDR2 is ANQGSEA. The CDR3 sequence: CSVKSRDKPYEQYF. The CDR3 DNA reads TGCAGCGTTAAGTCCCGGGACAAGCCCTACGAGCAGTACTTC.

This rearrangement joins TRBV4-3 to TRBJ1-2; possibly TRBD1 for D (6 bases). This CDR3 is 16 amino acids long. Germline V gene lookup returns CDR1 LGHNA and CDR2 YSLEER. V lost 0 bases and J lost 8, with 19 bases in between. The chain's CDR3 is CASSQESPTPRGGYTF. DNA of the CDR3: TGCGCCAGCAGCCAAGAATCCCCCACGCCGAGGGGGGGCTACACCTTC.

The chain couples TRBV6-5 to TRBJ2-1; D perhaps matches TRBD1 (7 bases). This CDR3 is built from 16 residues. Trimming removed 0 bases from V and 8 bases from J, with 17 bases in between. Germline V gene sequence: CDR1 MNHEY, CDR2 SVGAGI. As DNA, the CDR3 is TGTGCCAGCAGTTACTCAGGGGACTTTACAGGGGATGAGCAGTTCTTC. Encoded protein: CASSYSGDFTGDEQFF.

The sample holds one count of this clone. CDR3 residues: CASSESGLYGYTF. The CDR3, as DNA: TGCGCCAGCAGCGAGAGCGGTTTATATGGCTACACCTTC. This rearrangement joins TRBV5-1 to TRBJ1-2; D gene ambiguous. The ends were cut back, 4 bases at V and 5 bases at J, with 12 bases in the middle. Germline loops: CDR1 SGHRS, CDR2 YFSETQ. The CDR3 has 13 residues.

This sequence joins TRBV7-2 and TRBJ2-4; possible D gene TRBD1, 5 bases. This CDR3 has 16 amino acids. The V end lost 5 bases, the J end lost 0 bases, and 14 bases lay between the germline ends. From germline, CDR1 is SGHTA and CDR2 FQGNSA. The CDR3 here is CASSELGHLAKNIQYF. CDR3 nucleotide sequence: TGTGCCAGCAGCGAGCTCGGACACCTAGCCAAAAACATTCAGTACTTC.

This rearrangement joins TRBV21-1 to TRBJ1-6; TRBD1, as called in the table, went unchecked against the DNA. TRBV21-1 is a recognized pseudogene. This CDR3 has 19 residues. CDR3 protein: CASSPKRQARSSYNSPLHF. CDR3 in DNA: TGTGCCAGCAGCCCGAAACGACAGGCCCGCAGCTCCTATAATTCACCCCTCCACTTT.

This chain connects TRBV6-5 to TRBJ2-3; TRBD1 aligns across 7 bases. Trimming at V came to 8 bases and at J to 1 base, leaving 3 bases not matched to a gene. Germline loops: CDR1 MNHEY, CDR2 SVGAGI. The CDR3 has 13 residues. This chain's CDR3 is CASSGQGTDTQYF. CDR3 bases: TGTGCCAGCTCAGGACAGGGCACAGATACGCAGTATTTT.

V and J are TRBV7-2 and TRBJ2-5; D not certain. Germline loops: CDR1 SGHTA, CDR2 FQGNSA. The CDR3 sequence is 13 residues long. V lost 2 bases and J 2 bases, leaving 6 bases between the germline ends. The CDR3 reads CASSLTTQETQYF. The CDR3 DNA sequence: TGTGCCAGCAGCTTAACAACGCAAGAGACCCAGTACTTC. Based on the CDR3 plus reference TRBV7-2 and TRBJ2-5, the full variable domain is GAGVSQSPSNKVTEKGKDVELRCDPISGHTALYWYRQSLGQGLEFLIYFQGNSAPDKSGLPSDRFSAERTGGSVSTLTIQRTQQEDSAVYLCASSLTTQETQYFGPGTRLLVL.

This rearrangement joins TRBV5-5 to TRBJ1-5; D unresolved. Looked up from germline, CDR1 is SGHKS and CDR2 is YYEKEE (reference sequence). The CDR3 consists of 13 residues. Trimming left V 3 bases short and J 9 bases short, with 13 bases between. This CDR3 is CASSSDPRGPQHF. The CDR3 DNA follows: TGTGCCAGCAGCTCGGATCCCCGGGGGCCCCAGCATTTT.

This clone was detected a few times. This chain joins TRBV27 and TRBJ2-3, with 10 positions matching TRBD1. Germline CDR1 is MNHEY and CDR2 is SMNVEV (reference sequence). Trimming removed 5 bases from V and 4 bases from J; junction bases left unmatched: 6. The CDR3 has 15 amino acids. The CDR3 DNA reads TGTGCCAGCAGTACCCCGGGACAGGGGTCAGATACGCAGTATTTT. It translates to CASSTPGQGSDTQYF.

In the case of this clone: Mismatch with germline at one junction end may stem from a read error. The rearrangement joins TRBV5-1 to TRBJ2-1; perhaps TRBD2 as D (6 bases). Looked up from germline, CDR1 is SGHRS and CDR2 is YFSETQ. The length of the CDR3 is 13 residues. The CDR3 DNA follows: TGCGCCAGCAGCATCGGGACTCTTGATTTGCCGCTCTTC. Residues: CASSIGTLDLPLF.

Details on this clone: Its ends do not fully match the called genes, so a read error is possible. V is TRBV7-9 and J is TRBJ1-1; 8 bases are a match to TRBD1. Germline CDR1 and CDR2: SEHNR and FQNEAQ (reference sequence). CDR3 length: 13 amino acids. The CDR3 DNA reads TGTTCCAGCAGCGATCGGACAGGGTCTGAAGCTTTCTTT. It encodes CSSSDRTGSEAFF. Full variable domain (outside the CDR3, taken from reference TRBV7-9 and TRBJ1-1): DTGVSQNPRHKITKRGQNVTFRCDPISEHNRLYWYRQTLGQGPEFLTYFQNEAQLEKSRLLSDRFSAERPKGSFSTLEIQRTEQGDSAMYLCSSSDRTGSEAFFGQGTRLTVV.

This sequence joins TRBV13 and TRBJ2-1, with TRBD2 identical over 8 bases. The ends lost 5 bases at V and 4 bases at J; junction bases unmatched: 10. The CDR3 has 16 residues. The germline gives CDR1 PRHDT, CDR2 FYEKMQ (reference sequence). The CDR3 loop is CASSQDGGGSYNEQFF. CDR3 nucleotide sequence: TGTGCCAGCAGCCAGGACGGGGGGGGCAGTTACAATGAGCAGTTCTTC. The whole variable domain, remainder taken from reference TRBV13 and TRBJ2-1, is AAGVIQSPRHLIKEKRETATLKCYPIPRHDTVYWYQQGPGQDPQFLISFYEKMQSDKGSIPDRFSAQQFSDYHSELNMSSLELGDSALYFCASSQDGGGSYNEQFFGPGTRLTVL.

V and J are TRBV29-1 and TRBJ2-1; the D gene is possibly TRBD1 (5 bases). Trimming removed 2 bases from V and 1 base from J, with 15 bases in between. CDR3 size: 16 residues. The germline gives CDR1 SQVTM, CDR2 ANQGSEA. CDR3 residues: CSVESKGRISYNEQFF. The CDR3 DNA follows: TGCAGCGTTGAATCTAAGGGGCGCATATCCTACAATGAGCAGTTCTTC.

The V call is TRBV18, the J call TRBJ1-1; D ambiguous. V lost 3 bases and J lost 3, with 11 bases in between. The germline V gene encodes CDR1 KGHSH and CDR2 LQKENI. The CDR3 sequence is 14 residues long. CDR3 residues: CASSPRGPDTEAFF. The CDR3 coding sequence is TGTGCCAGCTCACCGCGCGGGCCAGACACTGAAGCTTTCTTT.

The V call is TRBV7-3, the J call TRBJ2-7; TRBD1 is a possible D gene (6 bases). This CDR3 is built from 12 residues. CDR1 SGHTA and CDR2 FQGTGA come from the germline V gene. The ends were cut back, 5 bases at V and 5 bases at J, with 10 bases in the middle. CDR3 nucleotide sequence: TGTGCCAGCAGCCTTACAGGGAACGAGCAGTACTTC. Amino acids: CASSLTGNEQYF.

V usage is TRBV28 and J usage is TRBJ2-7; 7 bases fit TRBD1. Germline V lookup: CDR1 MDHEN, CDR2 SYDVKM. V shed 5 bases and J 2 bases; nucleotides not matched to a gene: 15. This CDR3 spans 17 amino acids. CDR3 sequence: CASSPSTGADLPYEQYF. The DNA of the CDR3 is TGTGCCAGCAGTCCGAGTACAGGGGCCGACCTTCCCTACGAGCAGTACTTC.